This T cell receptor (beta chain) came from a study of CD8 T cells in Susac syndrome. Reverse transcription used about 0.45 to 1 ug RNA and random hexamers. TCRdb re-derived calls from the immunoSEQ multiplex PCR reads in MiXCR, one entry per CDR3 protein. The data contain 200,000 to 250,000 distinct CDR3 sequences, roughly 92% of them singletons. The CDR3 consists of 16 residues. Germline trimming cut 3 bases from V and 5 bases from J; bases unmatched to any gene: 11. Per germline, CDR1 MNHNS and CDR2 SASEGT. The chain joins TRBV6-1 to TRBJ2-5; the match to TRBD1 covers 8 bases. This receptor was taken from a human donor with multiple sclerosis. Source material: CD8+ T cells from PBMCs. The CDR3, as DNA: TGTGCCAGCAGTGACGTTCAGGGGGCAAAGGAGGAGACCCAGTACTTC. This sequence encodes CASSDVQGAKEETQYF.